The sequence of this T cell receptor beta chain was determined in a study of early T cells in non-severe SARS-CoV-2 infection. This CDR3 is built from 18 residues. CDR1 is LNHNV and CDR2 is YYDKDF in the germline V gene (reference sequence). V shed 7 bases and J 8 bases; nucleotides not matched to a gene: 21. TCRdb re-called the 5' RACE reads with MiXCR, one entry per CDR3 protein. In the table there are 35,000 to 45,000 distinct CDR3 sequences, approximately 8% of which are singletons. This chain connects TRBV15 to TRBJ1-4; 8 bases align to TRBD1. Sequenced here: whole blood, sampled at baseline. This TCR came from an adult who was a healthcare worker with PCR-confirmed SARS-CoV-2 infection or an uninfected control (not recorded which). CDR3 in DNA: TGTGCCACCAACTCTCCGTCCCAGGGGGCCCACGACCAGGAAAAACTGTTTTTT. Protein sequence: CATNSPSQGAHDQEKLFF.